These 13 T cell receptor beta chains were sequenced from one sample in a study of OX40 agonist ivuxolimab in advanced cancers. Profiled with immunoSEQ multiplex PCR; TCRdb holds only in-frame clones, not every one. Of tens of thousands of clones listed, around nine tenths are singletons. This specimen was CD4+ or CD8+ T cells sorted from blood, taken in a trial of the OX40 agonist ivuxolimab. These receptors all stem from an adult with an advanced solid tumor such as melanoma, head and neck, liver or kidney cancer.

CDR3 loop: CASSLVERYEQYF. The CDR3 DNA reads TGTGCCAGCAGCTTAGTTGAGAGGTACGAGCAGTACTTC. The rearrangement joins TRBV7-2 to TRBJ2-7; no clear D. This CDR3 is built from 13 residues. Germline V CDR1 and CDR2: SGHTA, FQGNSA. V lost 1 base, J lost 4 bases, and 8 bases lay in between.

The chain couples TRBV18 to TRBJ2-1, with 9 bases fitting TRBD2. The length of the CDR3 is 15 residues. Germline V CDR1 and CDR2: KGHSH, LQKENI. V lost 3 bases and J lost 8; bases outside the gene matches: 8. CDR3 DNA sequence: TGTGCCAGCTCACCCGGTAGCGGGAGTAGGTATGAGCAGTTCTTC. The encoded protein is CASSPGSGSRYEQFF.

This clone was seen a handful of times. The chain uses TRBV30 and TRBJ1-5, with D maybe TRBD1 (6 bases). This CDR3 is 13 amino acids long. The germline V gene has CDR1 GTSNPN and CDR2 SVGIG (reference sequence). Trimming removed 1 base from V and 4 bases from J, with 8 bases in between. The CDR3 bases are TGTGCCTGGAGTGGCCAGGGGAATCAGCCCCAGCATTTT. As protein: CAWSGQGNQPQHF.

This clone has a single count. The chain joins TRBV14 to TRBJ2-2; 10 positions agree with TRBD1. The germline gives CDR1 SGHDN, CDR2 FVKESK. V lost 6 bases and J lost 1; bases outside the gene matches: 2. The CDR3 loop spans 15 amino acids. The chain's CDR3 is CASRRTGGNTGELFF. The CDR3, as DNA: TGTGCCAGCAGAAGGACAGGGGGGAACACCGGGGAGCTGTTTTTT.

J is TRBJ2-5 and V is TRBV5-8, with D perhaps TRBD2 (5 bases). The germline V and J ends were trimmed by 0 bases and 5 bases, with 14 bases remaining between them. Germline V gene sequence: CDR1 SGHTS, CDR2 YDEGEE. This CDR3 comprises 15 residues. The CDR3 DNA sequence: TGTGCCAGCAGCTTGGCTCATGGTGGGAGCGAGACCCAGTACTTC. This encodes CASSLAHGGSETQYF.

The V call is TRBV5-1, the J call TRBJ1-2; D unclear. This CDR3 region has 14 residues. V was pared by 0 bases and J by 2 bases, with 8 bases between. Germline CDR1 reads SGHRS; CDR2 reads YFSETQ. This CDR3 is CASSLDAGNYGYTF. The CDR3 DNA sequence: TGCGCCAGCAGCTTGGATGCGGGGAACTATGGCTACACCTTC. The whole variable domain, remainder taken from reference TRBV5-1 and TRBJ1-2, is KAGVTQTPRYLIKTRGQQVTLSCSPISGHRSVSWYQQTPGQGLQFLFEYFSETQRNKGNFPGRFSGRQFSNSRSEMNVSTLELGDSALYLCASSLDAGNYGYTFGSGTRLTVV.

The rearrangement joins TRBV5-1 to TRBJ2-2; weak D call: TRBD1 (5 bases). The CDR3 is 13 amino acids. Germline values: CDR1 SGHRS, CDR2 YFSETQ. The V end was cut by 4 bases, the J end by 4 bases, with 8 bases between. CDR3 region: CASSAQATGELFF. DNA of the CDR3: TGCGCCAGCAGCGCACAGGCCACCGGGGAGCTGTTTTTT. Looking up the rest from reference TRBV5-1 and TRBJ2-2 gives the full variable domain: KAGVTQTPRYLIKTRGQQVTLSCSPISGHRSVSWYQQTPGQGLQFLFEYFSETQRNKGNFPGRFSGRQFSNSRSEMNVSTLELGDSALYLCASSAQATGELFFGEGSRLTVL.

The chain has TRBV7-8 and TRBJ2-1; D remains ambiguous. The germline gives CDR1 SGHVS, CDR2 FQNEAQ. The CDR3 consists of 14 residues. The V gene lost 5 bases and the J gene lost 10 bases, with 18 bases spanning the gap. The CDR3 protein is CASSRPQSAREQFF. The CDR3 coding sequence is TGTGCCAGCAGCCGCCCCCAGTCCGCGAGGGAGCAGTTCTTC.

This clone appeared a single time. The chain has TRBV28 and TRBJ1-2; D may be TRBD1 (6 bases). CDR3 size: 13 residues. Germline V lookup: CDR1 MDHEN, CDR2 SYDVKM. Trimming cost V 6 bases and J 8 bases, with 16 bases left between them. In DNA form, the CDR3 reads TGTGCCAGCAGCCTACAGGGCTTCGGGGGCTACACCTTC. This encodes CASSLQGFGGYTF.

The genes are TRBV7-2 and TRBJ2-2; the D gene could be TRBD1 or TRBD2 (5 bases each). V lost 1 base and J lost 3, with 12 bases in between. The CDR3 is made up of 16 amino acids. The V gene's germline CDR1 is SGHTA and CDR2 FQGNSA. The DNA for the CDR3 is TGTGCCAGCAGCTTAGAATTTCCGGGACACACCGGGGAGCTGTTTTTT. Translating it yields CASSLEFPGHTGELFF.

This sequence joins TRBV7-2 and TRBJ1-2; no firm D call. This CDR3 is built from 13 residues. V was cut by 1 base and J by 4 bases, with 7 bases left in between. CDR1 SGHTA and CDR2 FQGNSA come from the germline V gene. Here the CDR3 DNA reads TGTGCCAGCAGCTTAGGTGACGTCTATGGCTACACCTTC. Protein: CASSLGDVYGYTF. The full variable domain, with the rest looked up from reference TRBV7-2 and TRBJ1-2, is GAGVSQSPSNKVTEKGKDVELRCDPISGHTALYWYRQSLGQGLEFLIYFQGNSAPDKSGLPSDRFSAERTGGSVSTLTIQRTQQEDSAVYLCASSLGDVYGYTFGSGTRLTVV.

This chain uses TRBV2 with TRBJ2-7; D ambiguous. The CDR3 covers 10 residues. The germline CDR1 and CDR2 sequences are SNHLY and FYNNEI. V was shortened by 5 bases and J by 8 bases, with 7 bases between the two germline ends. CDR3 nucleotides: TGTGCCAGCAGTCTGGAGAAGCAGTACTTC. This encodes CASSLEKQYF.

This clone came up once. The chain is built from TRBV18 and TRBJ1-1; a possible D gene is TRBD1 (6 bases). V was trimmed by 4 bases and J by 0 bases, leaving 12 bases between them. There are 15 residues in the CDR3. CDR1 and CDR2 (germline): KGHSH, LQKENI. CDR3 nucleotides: TGTGCCAGCTCACGAGGGGGGGCAATGAACACTGAAGCTTTCTTT. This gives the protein CASSRGGAMNTEAFF.